This T cell receptor (beta chain) was sequenced in a study of early T cells in non-severe SARS-CoV-2 infection. Study summary: The study sequenced bulk RNA from unsorted whole blood, with chains unpaired.

The CDR3 is 15 amino acids. Germline loops: CDR1 SEHNR, CDR2 FQNEAQ (reference sequence). The V end lost 6 bases, the J end lost 0 bases, and 15 bases lay between the germline ends. A note on this clonotype: The antigen remains undetermined.

Separate cDNA molecules each had unique molecular identifiers attached to them. Using its own MiXCR run on the 5' RACE reads, TCRdb lists one record per CDR3 protein. The sample has tens of thousands of distinct CDR3 sequences; around 9.3% are singletons. Study-wide findings and caveats: A preference for anti-spike CD8 responses marked VDJdb matching, which missed private and CD4 specificities.

The J gene is TRBJ2-7, the V gene TRBV7-9; a possible D gene is TRBD1 (6 bases). The clonotype was recovered from an adult who was a healthcare worker with PCR-confirmed SARS-CoV-2 infection or an uninfected control (not recorded which). Sequences were obtained from whole blood. The CDR3 here is CASSRGHLSSYEQYF. The CDR3 nucleotides are TGTGCCAGCAGTCGGGGACATCTGAGCTCCTACGAGCAGTACTTC. The full variable domain, rest sourced from reference TRBV7-9 and TRBJ2-7, is DTGVSQNPRHKITKRGQNVTFRCDPISEHNRLYWYRQTLGQGPEFLTYFQNEAQLEKSRLLSDRFSAERPKGSFSTLEIQRTEQGDSAMYLCASSRGHLSSYEQYFGPGTRLTVT.